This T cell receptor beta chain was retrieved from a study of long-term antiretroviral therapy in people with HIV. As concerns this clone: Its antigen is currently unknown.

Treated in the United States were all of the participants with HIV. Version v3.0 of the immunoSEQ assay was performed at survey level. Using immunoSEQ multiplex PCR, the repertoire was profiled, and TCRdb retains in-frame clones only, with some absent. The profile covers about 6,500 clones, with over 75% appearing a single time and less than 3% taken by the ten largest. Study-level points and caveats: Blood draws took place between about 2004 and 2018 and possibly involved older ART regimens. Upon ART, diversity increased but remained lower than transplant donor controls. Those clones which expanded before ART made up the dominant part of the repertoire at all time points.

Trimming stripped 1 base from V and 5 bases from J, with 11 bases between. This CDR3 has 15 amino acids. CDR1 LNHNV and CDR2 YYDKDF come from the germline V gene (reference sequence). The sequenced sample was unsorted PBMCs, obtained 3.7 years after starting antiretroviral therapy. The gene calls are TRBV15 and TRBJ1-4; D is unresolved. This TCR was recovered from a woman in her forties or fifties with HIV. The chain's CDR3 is CATSRVPLGNEKLFF. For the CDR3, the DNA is TGTGCCACCAGCAGAGTGCCCCTAGGGAATGAAAAACTGTTTTTT. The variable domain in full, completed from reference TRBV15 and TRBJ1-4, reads DAMVIQNPRYQVTQFGKPVTLSCSQTLNHNVMYWYQQKSSQAPKLLFHYYDKDFNNEADTPDNFQSRRPNTSFCFLDIRSPGLGDTAMYLCATSRVPLGNEKLFFGSGTQLSVL.